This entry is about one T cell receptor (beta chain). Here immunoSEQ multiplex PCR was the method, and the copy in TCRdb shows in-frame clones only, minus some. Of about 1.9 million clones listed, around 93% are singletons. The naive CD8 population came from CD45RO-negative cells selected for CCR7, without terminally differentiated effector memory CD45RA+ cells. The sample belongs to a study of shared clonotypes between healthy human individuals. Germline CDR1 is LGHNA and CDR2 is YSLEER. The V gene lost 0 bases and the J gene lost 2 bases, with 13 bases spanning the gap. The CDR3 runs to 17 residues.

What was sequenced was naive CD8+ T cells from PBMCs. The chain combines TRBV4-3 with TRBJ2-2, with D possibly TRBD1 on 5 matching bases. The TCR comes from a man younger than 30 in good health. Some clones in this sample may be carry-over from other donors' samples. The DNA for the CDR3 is TGCGCCAGCAGCCAAGATCAGGGCCGTTTAAACACCGGGGAGCTGTTTTTT. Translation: CASSQDQGRLNTGELFF.